This entry lists 9 T cell receptor beta chains sequenced from one sample in a study of T-cell memory formation after mild COVID-19. TCRdb re-called the 5' RACE reads through MiXCR, storing one row per CDR3 protein. The sample includes about 82,000 distinct CDR3 sequences, roughly 15% of them seen just once. Sequencing was done on a sample of PBMCs or a T cell subset sorted from them (not recorded which). These receptors originate from a man between 18 and 35 years old who had mild COVID-19 (a few samples of this study predate the infection). Cell type and time point are not known.

The rearrangement uses TRBV20-1 and TRBJ2-7, with 7 positions matching TRBD2. The ends lost 0 bases at V and 6 bases at J; junction bases unmatched: 5. CDR3 length: 13 amino acids. Germline V gene data show CDR1 as DFQATT and CDR2 as SNEGSKA (reference sequence). This CDR3 reads CSARDGEGREQYF. CDR3 DNA sequence: TGCAGTGCTAGAGATGGGGAGGGCCGCGAGCAGTACTTC.

This clonotype was detected a few times. The chain is built from TRBV6-5 and TRBJ2-5; no definite D call. This CDR3 is 12 amino acids long. The germline V and J ends were trimmed by 5 bases and 5 bases, with 9 bases remaining between them. Germline CDR1 MNHEY, CDR2 SVGAGI. CDR3 bases: TGTGCCAGCAGTCCCGGCCCCGAGACCCAGTACTTC. Protein product: CASSPGPETQYF.

This clonotype has at least ten counts. The chain employs TRBV4-1 and TRBJ2-7; D call uncertain. V gave up 1 base and J gave up 3 bases, with 13 bases separating them. Germline assignment: CDR1 MGHRA and CDR2 YSYEKL. The CDR3 is 15 amino acids. The CDR3 region is CASSQVVGQDYEQYV. DNA of the CDR3: TGCGCCAGCAGCCAAGTTGTAGGCCAGGACTACGAGCAGTACGTC.

This clonotype was recorded a few times. This chain links TRBV7-3 with TRBJ2-3; D is possibly TRBD2 (6 bases). V shed 4 bases and J shed 3 bases, with 17 bases lying between them. The CDR3 has 16 amino acids. From germline, CDR1 is SGHTA and CDR2 FQGTGA. Here the CDR3 DNA reads TGTGCCAGCAGCTCTGGGGTGGGGGGTACGACAGATACGCAGTATTTT. It is translated as CASSSGVGGTTDTQYF.

This chain links TRBV6-5 with TRBJ2-1; a weak D match, TRBD2 (6 bases). Trimming removed 2 bases at V and 3 bases at J, with 11 bases between. Germline assignment: CDR1 MNHEY and CDR2 SVGAGI. The CDR3 is made up of 15 amino acids. The DNA of the CDR3 is TGTGCCAGCAGTTACCCCGGGACTCACTACAATGAGCAGTTCTTC. Translating it yields CASSYPGTHYNEQFF.

The chain recombines TRBV7-9 with TRBJ2-1; a weak D match, TRBD2 (5 bases). V lost 4 bases and J 0 bases, leaving 13 bases between the germline ends. CDR1 is SEHNR, CDR2 FQNEAQ, per germline (reference sequence). The CDR3 is 16 residues long. In nucleotides, the CDR3 is TGTGCCAGCAGCTGGCCGAGGGCTGACTCCTACAATGAGCAGTTCTTC. Its protein is CASSWPRADSYNEQFF.

This rearrangement joins TRBV4-1 to TRBJ1-4, with D perhaps TRBD1 (5 bases). This CDR3 spans 16 amino acids. CDR1 is MGHRA and CDR2 is YSYEKL in the germline V gene. The V gene lost 1 base and the J gene lost 2 bases, with 11 bases spanning the gap. The CDR3 sequence: CASSQGQGGTNEKLFF. The DNA of the CDR3 is TGCGCCAGCAGCCAAGGTCAGGGAGGGACTAATGAAAAACTGTTTTTT.

This clonotype was recorded a few times. The chain joins TRBV9 to TRBJ1-4, with 8 bases fitting TRBD1. The CDR3 extends over 15 amino acids. The V and J ends lost 3 bases and 7 bases, in that order; junction bases with no gene match: 8. Germline V gene sequence: CDR1 SGDLS, CDR2 YYNGEE. The CDR3 is CASSAQGATGEKLFF. CDR3 nucleotide sequence: TGTGCCAGCAGCGCCCAGGGGGCGACTGGTGAAAAACTGTTTTTT.

This clonotype came up a few times. The chain links TRBV5-1 to TRBJ1-1; 10 nucleotides align to TRBD1. This CDR3 has 14 residues. V shed 4 bases and J 12 bases; nucleotides not matched to a gene: 12. The germline CDR1 and CDR2 sequences are SGHRS and YFSETQ. The CDR3 sequence is CASSNRDRGPEPFF. The CDR3, as DNA: TGCGCCAGCAGCAACCGGGACAGGGGACCTGAGCCTTTCTTT.